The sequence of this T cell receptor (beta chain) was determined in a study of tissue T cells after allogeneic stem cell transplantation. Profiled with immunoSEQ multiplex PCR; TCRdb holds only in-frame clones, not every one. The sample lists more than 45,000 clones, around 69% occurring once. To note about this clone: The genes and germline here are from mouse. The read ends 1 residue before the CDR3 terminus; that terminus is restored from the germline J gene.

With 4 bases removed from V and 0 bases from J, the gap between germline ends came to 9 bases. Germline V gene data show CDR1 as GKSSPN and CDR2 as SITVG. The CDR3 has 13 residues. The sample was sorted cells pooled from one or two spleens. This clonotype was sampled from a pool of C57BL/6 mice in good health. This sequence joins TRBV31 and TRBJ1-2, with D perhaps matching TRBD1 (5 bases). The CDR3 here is CAWTPTANSDYTF. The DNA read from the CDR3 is TGTGCCTGGACCCCGACAGCAAACTCCGACTACACC.